A single sample is the source of the 20 T cell receptor beta chains below, sequenced in a study of OX40 agonist ivuxolimab in advanced cancers. This table comes from immunoSEQ multiplex PCR, and its TCRdb copy is limited to in-frame clones, with some not included. The data contain 90,000 to 150,000 clones, 75% to 90% of them seen just once; the ten biggest clones take up around 0.55%. The sequencing used CD4+ or CD8+ T cells sorted from blood, collected in a trial of the OX40 agonist ivuxolimab. Every receptor here comes from an adult with an advanced solid tumor such as melanoma, head and neck, liver or kidney cancer.

The chain combines TRBV6-5 with TRBJ1-2; D may be TRBD1 (6 bases). The CDR3 consists of 15 residues. Trimming pared 2 bases from V and 0 bases from J, leaving 10 bases between. Germline CDR1 is MNHEY and CDR2 is SVGAGI. In DNA, the CDR3 is TGTGCCAGCAGTTACACAAGGACAGCTAACTATGGCTACACCTTC. Amino acid sequence: CASSYTRTANYGYTF.

This clone has a count of ten or more. This chain uses TRBV12-2 with TRBJ1-1. TRBV12-2 is flagged as a pseudogene. The CDR3 totals 14 residues. The CDR3 is CASRLAEGYTEAFF. CDR3 nucleotides: TGTGCAAGTCGCTTAGCGGAGGGGTACACTGAAGCTTTCTTT.

The chain is built from TRBV5-6 and TRBJ2-7, with D hard to call. From germline, CDR1 is SGHDT and CDR2 YYEEEE. The CDR3 consists of 13 residues. V dropped 4 bases and J dropped 0 bases, with 8 bases sitting between them. The CDR3, as DNA: TGTGCCAGCAGCCTACAGAGCTCCTACGAGCAGTACTTC. Its translation is CASSLQSSYEQYF.

This rearrangement joins TRBV7-2 to TRBJ1-2; no reliable D call. The CDR3 runs to 14 residues. The V gene's germline CDR1 is SGHTA and CDR2 FQGNSA. V was clipped by 2 bases and J by 2 bases, with 9 bases between them. The CDR3 coding sequence is TGTGCCAGCAGCTTATTTCAAGCGAACTATGGCTACACCTTC. Amino acid sequence: CASSLFQANYGYTF.

The CDR3 coding sequence is TGTGCCAGCAGTGACAGGGCTGGTCAGCCCCAGCATTTT. It yields the protein CASSDRAGQPQHF. This sequence joins TRBV28 and TRBJ1-5; 7 nucleotides line up with TRBD1. Germline CDR1 and CDR2: MDHEN and SYDVKM. This CDR3 spans 13 amino acids. V trimming: 5 bases; J trimming: 6 bases; junction bases outside the gene matches: 4.

CDR3 residues: CASSYSVRGNQPQHF. As DNA, the CDR3 is TGTGCCAGCAGTTACTCGGTAAGGGGAAATCAGCCCCAGCATTTT. The V and J genes are TRBV6-6 and TRBJ1-5, with D possibly matching TRBD1 (5 bases). This CDR3 contains 15 residues. Deletions cut 0 bases from V and 4 bases from J, with 10 bases between. CDR1 is MNHNY, CDR2 SVGAGI, per germline (reference sequence).

V is TRBV5-4 and J is TRBJ2-1; possibly TRBD1 for D (6 bases). Germline CDR1 is SGHNT and CDR2 is YYREEE (reference sequence). V lost 3 bases and J 9 bases, leaving 22 bases between the germline ends. The CDR3 is 16 residues long. The CDR3 is CASSSGRGPTLGEQFF. DNA for the CDR3: TGTGCCAGCAGCTCTGGCAGGGGTCCGACCCTGGGTGAGCAGTTCTTC. Full variable domain (rest looked up from reference TRBV5-4 and TRBJ2-1): ETGVTQSPTHLIKTRGQQVTLRCSSQSGHNTVSWYQQALGQGPQFIFQYYREEENGRGNFPPRFSGLQFPNYSSELNVNALELDDSALYLCASSSGRGPTLGEQFFGPGTRLTVL.

The chain combines TRBV27 with TRBJ1-1; D is uncertain. Trimming pared 5 bases from V and 0 bases from J, leaving 10 bases between. This CDR3 has 14 residues. Germline assignment: CDR1 MNHEY and CDR2 SMNVEV (reference sequence). CDR3 sequence reads: CASSNGRMNTEAFF. The CDR3 DNA follows: TGTGCCAGCAGTAACGGACGTATGAACACTGAAGCTTTCTTT.

This chain links TRBV7-2 with TRBJ1-2; D might be TRBD1 (5 bases). Trimming pared 6 bases from V and 5 bases from J, leaving 7 bases between. Germline V gives CDR1 SGHTA, CDR2 FQGNSA. This CDR3 has 11 residues. The CDR3 here is CASSQGYGYTF. As DNA, the CDR3 is TGTGCCAGCAGTCAGGGATATGGCTACACCTTC.

As concerns this clone: Sequence at one end of the junction differs from germline and may be a read error. The V call is TRBV7-7, the J call TRBJ2-5, with D possibly TRBD1 on 6 matching bases. This CDR3 is 14 amino acids long. In germline, CDR1 is SSHAT, CDR2 FNYEAQ (reference sequence). The CDR3 bases are TGTGCTAGCAGCGCAACAGGGATTGGCAAGACCCAGTACTTC. This sequence encodes CASSATGIGKTQYF.

The table lists this clone with a few counts. J is TRBJ1-6 and V is TRBV6-1; D is undetermined. CDR3 size: 13 residues. CDR1 is MNHNS, CDR2 SASEGT, per germline. Between the trimmed V and J ends, which lost 7 bases and 10 bases, there was a span of 14 bases. CDR3 residues: CASIPRRESPLHF. The CDR3 DNA reads as TGTGCCAGCATCCCGCGGCGGGAATCACCCCTCCACTTT.

V is TRBV10-3 and J is TRBJ2-7, with D tentatively TRBD1 or TRBD2 (5 bases each). In germline, CDR1 is ENHRY, CDR2 SYGVKD. The CDR3 is 16 amino acids. Trimming took 3 bases from V and 0 from J, leaving 15 bases between them. The CDR3 loop is CAISDKGTASSYEQYF. CDR3 in DNA: TGTGCCATCAGTGATAAAGGGACGGCGAGCTCCTACGAGCAGTACTTC.

The chain carries TRBV7-6 and TRBJ1-6; 7 nucleotides agree with TRBD1. This CDR3 contains 16 residues. The germline V gene encodes CDR1 SGHVS and CDR2 FNYEAQ. Trimming removed 0 bases from V and 7 bases from J; junction bases left unmatched: 6. Written as DNA, the CDR3 is TGTGCCAGCAGCTTAGCGACAGGGTTCTCAAATTCACCCCTCCACTTT. The encoded protein is CASSLATGFSNSPLHF.

The gene calls are TRBV19 and TRBJ1-1; 8 nucleotides match TRBD1. This CDR3 spans 13 amino acids. V lost 5 bases, J lost 6 bases, and 5 bases stayed unmatched. CDR1 is LNHDA and CDR2 is SQIVND in the germline V gene (reference sequence). CDR3 sequence: CASSADRGSEAFF. Here the CDR3 DNA reads TGTGCCAGTAGTGCCGACAGGGGCTCTGAAGCTTTCTTT.

This clone was detected once. The rearrangement links TRBV10-3 to TRBJ2-1; TRBD1 might be the D (6 bases). This CDR3 contains 13 residues. Looked up from germline, CDR1 is ENHRY and CDR2 is SYGVKD. The V end was cut by 10 bases, the J end by 5 bases, with 15 bases between. CDR3 residues: CATTGNPDNEQFF. In nucleotides, the CDR3 is TGTGCCACCACAGGGAATCCTGACAATGAGCAGTTCTTC.

The chain employs TRBV7-2 and TRBJ2-3; no clear D gene. Germline V CDR1 and CDR2: SGHTA, FQGNSA. Trimming removed 5 bases from V and 1 base from J, with 13 bases in between. This CDR3 region has 15 residues. The CDR3 loop is CASSAYTSGTDTQYF. DNA of the CDR3: TGTGCCAGCAGCGCTTACACCAGCGGCACAGATACGCAGTATTTT.

A few counts support this clone. The CDR3 sequence is CASSVHDRGFSNSPLHF. The CDR3 DNA reads as TGTGCCAGCAGCGTACACGACAGGGGGTTCTCTAATTCACCCCTCCACTTT. This chain connects TRBV9 to TRBJ1-6; TRBD1 aligns across 9 bases. The CDR3 covers 17 residues. With V trimmed by 1 base and J by 6 bases, 8 bases remained unmatched. CDR1 and CDR2 from the germline V gene are SGDLS and YYNGEE. Full variable domain (rest looked up from reference TRBV9 and TRBJ1-6): DSGVTQTPKHLITATGQRVTLRCSPRSGDLSVYWYQQSLDQGLQFLIQYYNGEERAKGNILERFSAQQFPDLHSELNLSSLELGDSALYFCASSVHDRGFSNSPLHFGNGTRLTVT.

In its sample, this clone was seen once. J is TRBJ1-2 and V is TRBV20-1; no reliable D call. Trimming took off 7 bases at V and 5 bases at J, with 11 bases between the two ends. Germline CDR1 is DFQATT and CDR2 is SNEGSKA (reference sequence). The CDR3 is made up of 11 amino acids. The CDR3 region has the DNA TGCAGTGAGGAGGGCGTTTATGGCTACACCTTC. Residues: CSEEGVYGYTF.

J is TRBJ2-5 and V is TRBV30; perhaps TRBD1 as D (6 bases). The germline CDR1 and CDR2 sequences are GTSNPN and SVGIG (reference sequence). V gave up 7 bases and J gave up 5 bases, with 17 bases separating them. CDR3 length equals 13 residues. The CDR3 loop is CAYIRQDRETQYF. As DNA, the CDR3 is TGTGCCTACATCCGACAGGACCGGGAGACCCAGTACTTC.

The chain couples TRBV19 to TRBJ2-2, with D perhaps matching TRBD1 (6 bases). Germline lookup yields CDR1 LNHDA and CDR2 SQIVND (reference sequence). The germline V and J ends were trimmed by 7 bases and 4 bases, with 16 bases remaining between them. The CDR3 has 15 amino acids. The CDR3 spells CASTTPGDRTGELFF. CDR3 coding DNA: TGTGCCAGTACAACGCCAGGGGACCGCACCGGGGAGCTGTTTTTT.